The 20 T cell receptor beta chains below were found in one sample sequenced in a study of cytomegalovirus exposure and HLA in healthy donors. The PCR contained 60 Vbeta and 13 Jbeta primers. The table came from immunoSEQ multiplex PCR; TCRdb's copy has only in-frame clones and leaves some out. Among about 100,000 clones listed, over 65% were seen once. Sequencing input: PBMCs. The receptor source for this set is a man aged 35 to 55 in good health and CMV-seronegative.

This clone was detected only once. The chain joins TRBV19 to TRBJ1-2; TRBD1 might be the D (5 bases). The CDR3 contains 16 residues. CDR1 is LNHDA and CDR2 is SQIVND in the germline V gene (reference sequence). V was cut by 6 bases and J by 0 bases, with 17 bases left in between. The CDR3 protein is CASRSDDSDTNYGYTF. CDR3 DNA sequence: TGTGCCAGTAGGAGTGACGACAGCGATACTAACTATGGCTACACCTTC.

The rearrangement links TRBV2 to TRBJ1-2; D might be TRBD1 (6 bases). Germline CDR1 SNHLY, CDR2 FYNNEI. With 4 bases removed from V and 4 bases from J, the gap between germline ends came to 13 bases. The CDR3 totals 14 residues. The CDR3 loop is CASSVQGSPYGYTF. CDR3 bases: TGTGCCAGCAGTGTACAGGGATCACCCTATGGCTACACCTTC.

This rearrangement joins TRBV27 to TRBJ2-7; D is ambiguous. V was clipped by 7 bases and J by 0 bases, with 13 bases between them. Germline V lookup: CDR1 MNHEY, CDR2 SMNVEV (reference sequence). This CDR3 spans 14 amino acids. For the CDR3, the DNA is TGTGCCAGCAAGACGACTCTGACCTCCTACGAGCAGTACTTC. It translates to CASKTTLTSYEQYF.

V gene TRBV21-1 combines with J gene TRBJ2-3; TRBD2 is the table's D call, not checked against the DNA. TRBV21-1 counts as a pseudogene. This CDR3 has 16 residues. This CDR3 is CASSKVGGAGTDTQYF. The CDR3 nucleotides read TGTGCCAGCAGCAAAGTAGGAGGGGCAGGCACAGATACGCAGTATTTT.

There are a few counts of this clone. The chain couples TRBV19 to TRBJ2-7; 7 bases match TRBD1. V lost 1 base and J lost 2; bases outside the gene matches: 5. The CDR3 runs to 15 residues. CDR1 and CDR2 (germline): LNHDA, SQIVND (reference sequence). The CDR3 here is CASSIATGAPYEQYF. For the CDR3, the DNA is TGTGCCAGTAGTATAGCAACAGGGGCCCCCTACGAGCAGTACTTC.

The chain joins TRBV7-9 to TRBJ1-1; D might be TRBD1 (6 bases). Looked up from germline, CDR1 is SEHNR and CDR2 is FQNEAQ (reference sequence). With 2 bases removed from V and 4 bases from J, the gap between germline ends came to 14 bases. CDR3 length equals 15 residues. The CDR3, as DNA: TGTGCCAGCAGCTTACCCGAAGGGGGTAGCACTGAAGCTTTCTTT. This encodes CASSLPEGGSTEAFF.

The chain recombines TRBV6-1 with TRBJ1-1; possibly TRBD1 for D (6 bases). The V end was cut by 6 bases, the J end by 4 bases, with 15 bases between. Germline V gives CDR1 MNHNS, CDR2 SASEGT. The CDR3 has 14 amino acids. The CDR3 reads CASRLRDMATEAFF. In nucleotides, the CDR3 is TGTGCCAGCAGACTCCGGGACATGGCCACTGAAGCTTTCTTT.

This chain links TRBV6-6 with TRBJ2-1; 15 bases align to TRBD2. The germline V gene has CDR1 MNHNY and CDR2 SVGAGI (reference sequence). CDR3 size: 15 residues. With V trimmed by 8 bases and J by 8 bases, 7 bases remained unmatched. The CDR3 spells CASGWTSGGAHEQFF. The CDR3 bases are TGTGCCAGCGGATGGACTAGCGGGGGGGCCCATGAGCAGTTCTTC.

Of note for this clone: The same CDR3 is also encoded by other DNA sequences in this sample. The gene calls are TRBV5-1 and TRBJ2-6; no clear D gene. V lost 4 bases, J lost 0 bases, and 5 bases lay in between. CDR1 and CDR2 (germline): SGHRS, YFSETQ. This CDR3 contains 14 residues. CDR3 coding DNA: TGCGCCAGCAGCCCGTACTCTGGGGCCAACGTCCTGACTTTC. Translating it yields CASSPYSGANVLTF. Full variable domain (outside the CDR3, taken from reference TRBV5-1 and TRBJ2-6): KAGVTQTPRYLIKTRGQQVTLSCSPISGHRSVSWYQQTPGQGLQFLFEYFSETQRNKGNFPGRFSGRQFSNSRSEMNVSTLELGDSALYLCASSPYSGANVLTFGAGSRLTVL.

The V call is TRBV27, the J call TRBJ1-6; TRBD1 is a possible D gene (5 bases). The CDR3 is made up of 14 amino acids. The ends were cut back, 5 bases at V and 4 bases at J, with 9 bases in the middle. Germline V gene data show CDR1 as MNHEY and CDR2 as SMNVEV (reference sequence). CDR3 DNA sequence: TGTGCCAGCAGTAGGGGCGTTTATAATTCACCCCTCCACTTT. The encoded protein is CASSRGVYNSPLHF.

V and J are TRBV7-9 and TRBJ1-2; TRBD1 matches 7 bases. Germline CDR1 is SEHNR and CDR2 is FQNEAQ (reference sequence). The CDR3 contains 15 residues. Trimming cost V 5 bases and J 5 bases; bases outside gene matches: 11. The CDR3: CASSTPGGHIYGYTF. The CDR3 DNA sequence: TGTGCCAGCAGCACCCCAGGGGGTCACATTTATGGCTACACCTTC. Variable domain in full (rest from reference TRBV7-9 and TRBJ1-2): DTGVSQNPRHKITKRGQNVTFRCDPISEHNRLYWYRQTLGQGPEFLTYFQNEAQLEKSRLLSDRFSAERPKGSFSTLEIQRTEQGDSAMYLCASSTPGGHIYGYTFGSGTRLTVV.

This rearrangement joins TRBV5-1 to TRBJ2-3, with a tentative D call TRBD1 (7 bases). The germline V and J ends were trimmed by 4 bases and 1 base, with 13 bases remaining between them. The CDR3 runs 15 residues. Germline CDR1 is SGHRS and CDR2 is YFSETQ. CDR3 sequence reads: CASSITGEGTDTQYF. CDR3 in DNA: TGCGCCAGCAGCATAACAGGGGAGGGCACAGATACGCAGTATTTT.

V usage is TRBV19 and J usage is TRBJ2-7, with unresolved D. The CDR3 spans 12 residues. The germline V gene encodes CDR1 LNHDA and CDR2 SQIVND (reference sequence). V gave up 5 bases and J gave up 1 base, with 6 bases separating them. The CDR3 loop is CASSPGSYEQYF. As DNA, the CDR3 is TGTGCCAGTAGTCCAGGTTCCTACGAGCAGTACTTC. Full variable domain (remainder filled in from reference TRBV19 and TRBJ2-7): DGGITQSPKYLFRKEGQNVTLSCEQNLNHDAMYWYRQDPGQGLRLIYYSQIVNDFQKGDIAEGYSVSREKKESFPLTVTSAQKNPTAFYLCASSPGSYEQYFGPGTRLTVT.

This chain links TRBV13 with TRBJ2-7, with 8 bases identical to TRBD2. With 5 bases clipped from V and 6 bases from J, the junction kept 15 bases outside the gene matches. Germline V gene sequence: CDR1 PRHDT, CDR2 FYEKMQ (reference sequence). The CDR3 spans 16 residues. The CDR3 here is CASSPGLHGGAAEQYF. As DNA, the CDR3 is TGTGCCAGCAGCCCGGGACTACACGGGGGGGCTGCCGAGCAGTACTTC.

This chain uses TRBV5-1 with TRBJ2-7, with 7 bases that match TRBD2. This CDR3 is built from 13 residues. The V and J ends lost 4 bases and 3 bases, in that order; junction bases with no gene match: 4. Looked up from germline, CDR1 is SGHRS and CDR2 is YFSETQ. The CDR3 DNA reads TGCGCCAGCAGCCCCGGGGGGATCTACGAGCAGTACTTC. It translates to CASSPGGIYEQYF. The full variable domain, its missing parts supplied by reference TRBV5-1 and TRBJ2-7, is KAGVTQTPRYLIKTRGQQVTLSCSPISGHRSVSWYQQTPGQGLQFLFEYFSETQRNKGNFPGRFSGRQFSNSRSEMNVSTLELGDSALYLCASSPGGIYEQYFGPGTRLTVT.

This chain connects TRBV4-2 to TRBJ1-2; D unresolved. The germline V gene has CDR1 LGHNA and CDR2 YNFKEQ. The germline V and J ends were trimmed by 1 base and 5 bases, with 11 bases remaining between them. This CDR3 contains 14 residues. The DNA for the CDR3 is TGTGCCAGCAGCCAAGTCGTGGGCGAGTATGGCTACACCTTC. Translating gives CASSQVVGEYGYTF.

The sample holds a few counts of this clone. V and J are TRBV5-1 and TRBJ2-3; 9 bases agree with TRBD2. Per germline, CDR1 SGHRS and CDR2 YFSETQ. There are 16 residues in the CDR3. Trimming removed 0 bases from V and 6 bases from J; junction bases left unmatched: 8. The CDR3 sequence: CASSLEAGGRGDTQYF. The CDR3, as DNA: TGCGCCAGCAGCTTGGAAGCGGGGGGCCGTGGGGATACGCAGTATTTT.

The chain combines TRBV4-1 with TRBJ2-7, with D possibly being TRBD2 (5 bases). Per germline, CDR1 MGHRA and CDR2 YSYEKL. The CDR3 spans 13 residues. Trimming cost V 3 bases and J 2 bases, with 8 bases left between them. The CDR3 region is CASSQIGTYEQYF. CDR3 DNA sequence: TGCGCCAGCAGCCAGATCGGGACCTACGAGCAGTACTTC.

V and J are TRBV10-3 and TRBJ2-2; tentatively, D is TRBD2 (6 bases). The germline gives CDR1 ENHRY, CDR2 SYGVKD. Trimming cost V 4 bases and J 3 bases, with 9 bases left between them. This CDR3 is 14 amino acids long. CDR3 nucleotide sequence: TGTGCCATCAGTGTCGGAGGGGACACCGGGGAGCTGTTTTTT. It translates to CAISVGGDTGELFF.

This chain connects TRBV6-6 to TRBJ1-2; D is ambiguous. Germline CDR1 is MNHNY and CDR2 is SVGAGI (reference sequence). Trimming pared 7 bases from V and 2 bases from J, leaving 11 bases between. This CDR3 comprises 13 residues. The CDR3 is CASTMTPNYGYTF. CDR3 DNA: TGTGCCAGCACTATGACACCAAACTATGGCTACACCTTC.